Reported below is one TCR beta chain. Per the germline V gene, CDR1 is PRHDT and CDR2 is FYEKMQ (reference sequence). The CDR3 loop spans 14 amino acids. Trimming removed 5 bases from V and 8 bases from J; junction bases left unmatched: 9. The data are from a study of early T cells in non-severe SARS-CoV-2 infection. TCRdb reprocessed the 5' RACE reads with MiXCR, giving one entry per CDR3 protein. The sample records about 29,000 distinct CDR3 sequences, about 5% being singletons. The source is an adult who was a healthcare worker with PCR-confirmed SARS-CoV-2 infection or an uninfected control (not recorded which). The sequencing sample was made of whole blood. V gene TRBV13 combines with J gene TRBJ2-1; 7 bases fit TRBD2. In nucleotides, the CDR3 is TGTGCCAGCAGCCCAGGACTAGTCATCTATGAGCAGTTCTTC. Translating gives CASSPGLVIYEQFF.